This TCR beta chain is from a study of OX40 agonist ivuxolimab in advanced cancers. Study-wide results and limits: On average, CD8+ T cells had more expanded clones than CD4+.

CDR1 is ENHRY and CDR2 is SYGVKD in the germline V gene. The V gene lost 0 bases and the J gene lost 4 bases, with 7 bases spanning the gap. The CDR3 contains 13 residues. Blood was sampled at baseline, cycle 4 day 1, and cycle 7 day 1. About this clone: No antigen is known for it.

Clones were sequenced by immunoSEQ multiplex PCR, and TCRdb holds only the in-frame ones, with some missing. In the table there are approximately 15,000 clones, 84% of which are singletons. The specimen comprised CD4+ or CD8+ T cells sorted from blood, sampled in a trial of the OX40 agonist ivuxolimab. The receptor was isolated from an adult with an advanced solid tumor such as melanoma, head and neck, liver or kidney cancer. The chain links TRBV10-3 to TRBJ2-7; the D is unclear. CDR3 sequence reads: CAISESVAYEQYF. The CDR3 DNA is TGTGCCATCAGTGAGTCTGTAGCTTACGAGCAGTACTTC.